The source of this T cell receptor beta chain is a study of CD8 T cells in ankylosing spondylitis. Findings and caveats of the study: Seemingly characteristic of ankylosing spondylitis blood was a TCR beta motif consisting of 7 or 8 highly homologous variants.

Libraries of TCR beta came from quantitative 5'-RACE with molecular barcodes. TCRdb independently ran MiXCR on the 5' RACE reads; one entry per CDR3 protein. Altogether 500,000 to 550,000 distinct CDR3 sequences are present, 9.5% to 15% being singletons, with the ten largest covering approximately 6.2%. This clonotype was detected a few times. What it binds is unknown. The clonotype comes from a male donor with ankylosing spondylitis. Sequencing was done on a sample of blood, either unsorted or a sorted T cell fraction (not recorded which).

The CDR3, as DNA: TGTGCCAGCAGCCAAGTCCGCGAGGAGCTGTTTTTT. This translates into CASSQVREELFF. This chain uses TRBV3-1 with TRBJ2-2, with unresolved D. The CDR3 is 12 residues long. V was clipped by 1 base and J by 10 bases, with 7 bases between them. CDR1 is LGHDT, CDR2 YNNKEL, per germline (reference sequence).